This is a list of T cell receptor beta chains from one sample in a study of siplizumab effects on memory and regulatory T cells. Repertoires were generated with immunoSEQ multiplex PCR, while TCRdb's copy carries only in-frame clones and drops some. The repertoire has 100,000 to 120,000 clones, more than 90% of them found once; the top ten carry approximately 1.2%. Sequenced input: CD4+ T cells sorted from blood. The receptors were sampled from a human donor in good health. Each CDR3 is given with its conserved first and last residue. Each record gives: D gene, V gene, CDR3 length, clone size, J gene, CDR3 protein, CDR3 DNA. A D gene is named only where the DNA matches it firmly. Clone size appears in some rows only: once, few, many, or a class for an expanded clone.

D gene: .; V gene: TRBV5-1; CDR3 length: 13; clone size: .; J gene: TRBJ1-2; CDR3 protein: CASTPDGGYGYTF; CDR3 DNA: TGCGCCAGCACCCCAGATGGCGGCTATGGCTACACCTTC
D gene: .; V gene: TRBV19; CDR3 length: 14; clone size: .; J gene: TRBJ2-5; CDR3 protein: CASSSLDKAETQYF; CDR3 DNA: TGTGCCAGTAGTTCCCTAGACAAGGCTGAGACCCAGTACTTC
D gene: .; V gene: TRBV7-9; CDR3 length: 15; clone size: .; J gene: TRBJ1-3; CDR3 protein: CASRPKIRLGNTIYF; CDR3 DNA: TGTGCCAGCAGACCTAAGATCAGACTTGGAAACACCATATATTTT
D gene: .; V gene: TRBV30; CDR3 length: 13; clone size: .; J gene: TRBJ2-1; CDR3 protein: CAWSVRGYNEQFF; CDR3 DNA: TGTGCCTGGAGTGTACGGGGGTACAATGAGCAGTTCTTC
D gene: .; V gene: TRBV19; CDR3 length: 14; clone size: once; J gene: TRBJ2-1; CDR3 protein: CASSILGAYNEQFF; CDR3 DNA: TGTGCCAGTAGTATCCTTGGAGCCTACAATGAGCAGTTCTTC
D gene: .; V gene: TRBV2; CDR3 length: 14; clone size: .; J gene: TRBJ1-2; CDR3 protein: CASRKSVLTYGYTF; CDR3 DNA: TGTGCCAGCAGGAAGTCAGTTCTCACTTATGGCTACACCTTC
D gene: TRBD1; V gene: TRBV5-1; CDR3 length: 14; clone size: .; J gene: TRBJ2-7; CDR3 protein: CASSLRTGGDEQYF; CDR3 DNA: TGCGCCAGCAGCTTACGGACAGGAGGTGACGAGCAGTACTTC
D gene: .; V gene: TRBV18; CDR3 length: 14; clone size: .; J gene: TRBJ2-3; CDR3 protein: CASSSRRDGDTQYF; CDR3 DNA: TGTGCCAGCTCTTCTCGGCGTGATGGAGATACGCAGTATTTT
D gene: TRBD1; V gene: TRBV7-9; CDR3 length: 15; clone size: .; J gene: TRBJ2-2; CDR3 protein: CASRPDRGLTGELFF; CDR3 DNA: TGTGCCAGCAGACCCGACAGGGGGCTCACCGGGGAGCTGTTTTTT
D gene: TRBD2; V gene: TRBV7-2; CDR3 length: 17; clone size: .; J gene: TRBJ2-3; CDR3 protein: CASSPRLAGGSTDTQYF; CDR3 DNA: TGTGCCAGCAGCCCCAGACTAGCGGGGGGAAGCACAGATACGCAGTATTTT
D gene: TRBD2; V gene: TRBV19; CDR3 length: 15; clone size: .; J gene: TRBJ2-3; CDR3 protein: CASRSSGRGTDTQYF; CDR3 DNA: TGTGCCAGTAGGTCTAGCGGGAGAGGAACAGATACGCAGTATTTT
D gene: TRBD1; V gene: TRBV6-5; CDR3 length: 16; clone size: .; J gene: TRBJ1-1; CDR3 protein: CASSYSERTGFTEAFF; CDR3 DNA: TGTGCCAGCAGTTACTCGGAAAGGACAGGGTTCACTGAAGCTTTCTTT
D gene: .; V gene: TRBV5-4; CDR3 length: 15; clone size: .; J gene: TRBJ2-2; CDR3 protein: CASSLGQRLSGELFF; CDR3 DNA: TGTGCCAGCAGCTTGGGACAGCGTCTTTCCGGGGAGCTGTTTTTT
D gene: .; V gene: TRBV11-2; CDR3 length: 13; clone size: few; J gene: TRBJ1-5; CDR3 protein: CASSLEEYQPQHF; CDR3 DNA: TGTGCCAGCAGCTTAGAGGAGTATCAACCCCAGCATTTT
D gene: .; V gene: TRBV7-2; CDR3 length: 14; clone size: .; J gene: TRBJ1-3; CDR3 protein: CASSLSGVGNTIYF; CDR3 DNA: TGTGCCAGCAGCTTATCAGGGGTGGGAAACACCATATATTTT
D gene: .; V gene: TRBV18; CDR3 length: 15; clone size: once; J gene: TRBJ2-2; CDR3 protein: CASSPTGWKTGELFF; CDR3 DNA: TGTGCCAGCTCACCAACAGGGTGGAAAACCGGGGAGCTGTTTTTT
D gene: .; V gene: TRBV5-1; CDR3 length: 12; clone size: .; J gene: TRBJ1-2; CDR3 protein: CASSLDYYGYTF; CDR3 DNA: TGCGCCAGCAGCTTAGACTACTATGGCTACACCTTC
D gene: .; V gene: TRBV6-4; CDR3 length: 13; clone size: .; J gene: TRBJ2-7; CDR3 protein: CASSENPASEQYF; CDR3 DNA: TGTGCCAGCAGTGAGAATCCCGCTTCGGAGCAGTACTTC
D gene: .; V gene: TRBV5-1; CDR3 length: 14; clone size: .; J gene: TRBJ2-1; CDR3 protein: CASSLALAGNEQFF; CDR3 DNA: TGCGCCAGCAGCTTGGCTTTAGCTGGGAATGAGCAGTTCTTC
D gene: .; V gene: TRBV7-9; CDR3 length: 15; clone size: .; J gene: TRBJ1-3; CDR3 protein: CAPSEGSLSGNTIYF; CDR3 DNA: TGTGCCCCCTCGGAGGGATCCCTCTCTGGAAACACCATATATTTT
D gene: .; V gene: TRBV2; CDR3 length: 15; clone size: .; J gene: TRBJ2-2; CDR3 protein: CASMRAITNTGELFF; CDR3 DNA: TGTGCCAGCATGAGGGCTATTACGAACACCGGGGAGCTGTTTTTT
D gene: .; V gene: TRBV6-6; CDR3 length: 12; clone size: .; J gene: TRBJ1-2; CDR3 protein: CASSPRGYGYTF; CDR3 DNA: TGTGCCAGCAGTCCACGGGGCTATGGCTACACCTTC
D gene: .; V gene: TRBV30; CDR3 length: 15; clone size: once; J gene: TRBJ1-1; CDR3 protein: CAWAPKGGVSTEAFF; CDR3 DNA: TGTGCCTGGGCTCCCAAGGGGGGGGTGAGCACTGAAGCTTTCTTT
D gene: .; V gene: TRBV25-1; CDR3 length: 14; clone size: .; J gene: TRBJ1-1; CDR3 protein: CASSESGRNTEAFF; CDR3 DNA: TGTGCCAGCAGTGAATCAGGGAGGAACACTGAAGCTTTCTTT
D gene: .; V gene: TRBV25-1; CDR3 length: 13; clone size: .; J gene: TRBJ1-1; CDR3 protein: CASRSGQNTEAFF; CDR3 DNA: TGTGCCAGCAGATCCGGACAGAACACTGAAGCTTTCTTT
D gene: .; V gene: TRBV23-1; CDR3 length: 17; clone size: .; J gene: TRBJ1-4; CDR3 protein: CASQVIPRGSGNEKLFF; CDR3 DNA: TGCGCCAGCCAAGTCATACCCCGGGGATCAGGTAATGAAAAACTGTTTTTT
D gene: .; V gene: TRBV5-1; CDR3 length: 13; clone size: .; J gene: TRBJ1-2; CDR3 protein: CASSSGDNYGYTF; CDR3 DNA: TGCGCCAGCAGTTCGGGAGATAACTATGGCTACACCTTC
D gene: TRBD1; V gene: TRBV27; CDR3 length: 14; clone size: .; J gene: TRBJ2-7; CDR3 protein: CASSWGQGGFEQYF; CDR3 DNA: TGTGCCAGCAGTTGGGGACAGGGGGGGTTCGAGCAGTACTTC
D gene: .; V gene: TRBV6-5; CDR3 length: 16; clone size: .; J gene: TRBJ1-3; CDR3 protein: CASSYSQAISGNTIYF; CDR3 DNA: TGTGCCAGCAGTTACTCGCAGGCGATCTCTGGAAACACCATATATTTT